Given below is one T cell receptor beta chain in context. The entry originates in a study of blood T cell repertoires in COVID-19. As for the study in general: Samples taken during acute and convalescent COVID-19 were collected in the United States, Italy and Spain. The analysed material was cDNA or gDNA that came from T cells, B-cell-depleted T cells, or PBMCs.

Seattle-derived patients entered the study during active infection and were followed longitudinally. In the authors' methods: Estimation of nucleated cell counts was performed using reference gene primer amplification. Some clones are missing from TCRdb's copy, which holds only in-frame ones; the method was immunoSEQ multiplex PCR. V and J calls and clone size are given by that table; D and trimming were obtained from the DNA. The table records hundreds of thousands of clones, 92% of them present only once. The specimen sequenced was peripheral blood. The sequence came from a man between 60 and 75 years old with COVID-19, enrolled during active disease.

CDR3 in amino acids: CASSPKSAGGSYNEQFF. CDR3 DNA sequence: TGTGCCAGCAGTCCGAAAAGTGCGGGCGGATCCTACAATGAGCAGTTCTTC. The chain combines TRBV13 with TRBJ2-1; possible D gene TRBD2, 5 bases. The CDR3 is 17 amino acids. Germline-derived CDR1 and CDR2 are PRHDT and FYEKMQ (reference sequence). The V and J ends lost 6 bases and 1 base respectively, with 19 bases between them. Variable domain in full (rest from reference TRBV13 and TRBJ2-1): AAGVIQSPRHLIKEKRETATLKCYPIPRHDTVYWYQQGPGQDPQFLISFYEKMQSDKGSIPDRFSAQQFSDYHSELNMSSLELGDSALYFCASSPKSAGGSYNEQFFGPGTRLTVL.